These T cell receptor beta chains were read from a single sample in a study of T-cell memory formation after mild COVID-19. TCRdb analysed the 5' RACE reads with MiXCR anew, one entry per CDR3 protein. The table includes 350,000 to 450,000 distinct CDR3 sequences, around 18% detected once. The material sequenced was PBMCs or a T cell subset sorted from them (not recorded which). The receptors derive from an adult woman who had mild COVID-19 (a few samples of this study predate the infection). Cell type and time point are not known. Each CDR3 is given with its conserved first and last residue. The order of the fields is D gene, clone size, J gene, V gene, CDR3 protein, CDR3 DNA. A D gene is named only where the DNA matches it firmly. The size of a clone is reported for some rows only, either as once, few or many, or as a class for expanded clones.

D: NA
size: NA
J: TRBJ1-2
V: TRBV20-1
CDR3: CSASPGGGGYGYTF
DNA: TGCAGTGCTAGCCCGGGAGGGGGAGGGTATGGCTACACCTTC

D: NA
size: few
J: TRBJ2-7
V: TRBV25-1
CDR3: CASSDRAISYEQYF
DNA: TGTGCCAGCAGTGACAGGGCGATATCCTACGAGCAGTACTTC

D: TRBD2
size: NA
J: TRBJ2-7
V: TRBV7-6
CDR3: CASSSTSGAEQYF
DNA: TGTGCCAGCAGCTCTACTAGCGGGGCTGAGCAGTACTTC

D: TRBD2
size: NA
J: TRBJ2-1
V: TRBV12-3/TRBV12-4
CDR3: CASSLVGTTYNEQFF
DNA: TGTGCCAGCAGTTTAGTGGGGACTACCTACAATGAGCAGTTCTTC

D: NA
size: once
J: TRBJ1-2
V: TRBV10-2
CDR3: CASSESPFGGEYGYTF
DNA: TGCGCCAGCAGTGAGTCTCCCTTTGGGGGCGAATATGGCTACACCTTC

D: TRBD1
size: few
J: TRBJ2-3
V: TRBV29-1
CDR3: CSVDWTGPRGDTQYF
DNA: TGCAGCGTTGATTGGACAGGCCCACGGGGAGATACGCAGTATTTT

D: NA
size: NA
J: TRBJ1-1
V: TRBV7-2
CDR3: CASRNQGRQAFF
DNA: TGTGCCAGCAGGAACCAGGGGCGACAGGCTTTCTTT

D: NA
size: few
J: TRBJ2-4
V: TRBV6-1
CDR3: CASSRQNIQYF
DNA: TGTGCCAGCAGTAGACAAAACATTCAGTACTTC

D: NA
size: NA
J: TRBJ1-3
V: TRBV15
CDR3: CATSSRTSGNTIYF
DNA: TGTGCCACCAGCAGCAGGACCTCTGGAAACACCATATATTTT

D: NA
size: NA
J: TRBJ2-7
V: TRBV4-3
CDR3: CASSQGTHYEQYF
DNA: TGCGCCAGCAGCCAGGGCACACACTACGAGCAGTACTTC

D: TRBD2
size: NA
J: TRBJ2-7
V: TRBV4-1
CDR3: CASSQGGGASYEQYF
DNA: TGCGCCAGCAGCCAAGGCGGGGGGGCCTCGTACGAGCAGTACTTC

D: TRBD1
size: few
J: TRBJ1-1
V: TRBV29-1
CDR3: CSVETGAGTEAFF
DNA: TGCAGCGTTGAGACAGGGGCGGGCACTGAAGCTTTCTTT

D: TRBD2
size: NA
J: TRBJ2-7
V: TRBV12-3/TRBV12-4
CDR3: CASSPAMGFSGSEREQYF
DNA: TGTGCCAGCAGTCCGGCTATGGGGTTTAGCGGGAGCGAGCGGGAGCAGTACTTC

D: TRBD2
size: many
J: TRBJ2-5
V: TRBV7-2
CDR3: CASSRAGTSWQETQYF
DNA: TGTGCCAGCAGCCGCGCCGGGACTAGTTGGCAAGAGACCCAGTACTTC

D: NA
size: many
J: TRBJ2-1
V: TRBV9
CDR3: CASSVGPAAFEQFF
DNA: TGTGCCAGCAGCGTAGGGCCAGCAGCCTTTGAGCAGTTCTTC

D: TRBD1
size: few
J: TRBJ1-2
V: TRBV29-1
CDR3: CSVVGDSVYGYTF
DNA: TGCAGCGTTGTTGGGGACAGTGTGTATGGCTACACCTTC

D: TRBD2
size: few
J: TRBJ2-5
V: TRBV10-3
CDR3: CAISEVGLAGKETQYF
DNA: TGTGCCATCAGTGAGGTGGGACTAGCGGGCAAAGAGACCCAGTACTTC

D: NA
size: few
J: TRBJ2-1
V: TRBV3-1
CDR3: CASSLSELNNEQFF
DNA: TGTGCCAGCAGCCTCTCTGAACTGAACAATGAGCAGTTCTTC

D: TRBD2
size: NA
J: TRBJ2-7
V: TRBV18
CDR3: CASSRTLTSGRPHLMGEQYF
DNA: TGTGCCAGCTCACGCACTCTGACTAGCGGGAGGCCCCACCTGATGGGCGAGCAGTACTTC

D: NA
size: NA
J: TRBJ1-2
V: TRBV5-1
CDR3: CASSVGRINYGYTF
DNA: TGCGCCAGCAGCGTGGGACGTATTAACTATGGCTACACCTTC

D: NA
size: few
J: TRBJ2-1
V: TRBV7-3
CDR3: CASSSQGGYNEQFF
DNA: TGTGCCAGCAGCTCCCAGGGGGGATACAATGAGCAGTTCTTC

D: NA
size: many
J: TRBJ2-5
V: TRBV3-1
CDR3: CASSPMPPLAVQETQYF
DNA: TGTGCCAGCAGCCCGATGCCCCCGTTAGCGGTACAAGAGACCCAGTACTTC

D: NA
size: few
J: TRBJ2-7
V: TRBV5-1
CDR3: CASSDGPYEQYF
DNA: TGCGCCAGCTCCGACGGACCCTACGAGCAGTACTTC

D: TRBD1
size: few
J: TRBJ2-1
V: TRBV25-1
CDR3: CASSTRGQGVGWSYNEQFF
DNA: TGTGCCAGCAGTACCCGGGGACAGGGGGTGGGTTGGTCCTACAATGAGCAGTTCTTC

D: TRBD2
size: few
J: TRBJ2-5
V: TRBV4-1
CDR3: CASSQDSRRGGIQETQYF
DNA: TGCGCCAGCAGCCAAGATTCTAGGCGGGGGGGCATCCAAGAGACCCAGTACTTC

D: NA
size: few
J: TRBJ1-5
V: TRBV2
CDR3: CASSVLGNQPQHF
DNA: TGTGCCAGCAGTGTACTCGGCAATCAGCCCCAGCATTTT

D: NA
size: few
J: TRBJ2-7
V: TRBV7-6
CDR3: CASSLRSVMDEQYF
DNA: TGTGCCAGCAGCTTACGGAGCGTCATGGACGAGCAGTACTTC

D: NA
size: NA
J: TRBJ2-1
V: TRBV9
CDR3: CASSAPGLASVSYNEQFF
DNA: TGTGCCAGCAGCGCCCCAGGGTTAGCTAGCGTCTCCTACAATGAGCAGTTCTTC

D: NA
size: NA
J: TRBJ2-3
V: TRBV3-1
CDR3: CASSPGGTGDTQYF
DNA: TGTGCCAGCAGCCCGGGAGGGACAGGGGATACGCAGTATTTT

D: NA
size: NA
J: TRBJ2-3
V: TRBV7-3
CDR3: CASSPGRTLGTDTQYF
DNA: TGTGCCAGCAGCCCGGGGCGGACACTAGGCACAGATACGCAGTATTTT

D: NA
size: NA
J: TRBJ2-5
V: TRBV15
CDR3: CATSVGKETQYF
DNA: TGTGCCACCAGCGTCGGGAAAGAGACCCAGTACTTC

D: NA
size: NA
J: TRBJ1-2
V: TRBV18
CDR3: CASSLAGGALTSGYGYTF
DNA: TGTGCCAGCTCACTCGCGGGGGGCGCACTAACCTCTGGCTATGGCTACACCTTC

D: TRBD2
size: few
J: TRBJ2-7
V: TRBV6-2/TRBV6-3
CDR3: CASSYSGRGRDEQYF
DNA: TGTGCCAGCAGTTACTCCGGGAGGGGTCGGGACGAGCAGTACTTC

D: NA
size: NA
J: TRBJ2-2
V: TRBV7-6
CDR3: CASSLGPMLGLLGELFF
DNA: TGTGCCAGCAGCTTAGGGCCCATGTTGGGACTCCTGGGGGAGCTGTTTTTT

D: TRBD1
size: NA
J: TRBJ2-3
V: TRBV5-1
CDR3: CASSHKYSSGTGFTDTQYF
DNA: TGCGCCAGCAGCCATAAGTACTCGTCCGGGACAGGGTTCACAGATACGCAGTATTTT

D: TRBD1
size: many
J: TRBJ2-7
V: TRBV7-2
CDR3: CASTGTGRYEQYF
DNA: TGTGCCAGCACCGGGACAGGGCGCTACGAGCAGTACTTC

D: TRBD2
size: few
J: TRBJ2-1
V: TRBV5-1
CDR3: CASSLVAGLGDEQFF
DNA: TGCGCCAGCAGCTTGGTTGCGGGACTAGGGGATGAGCAGTTCTTC

D: NA
size: NA
J: TRBJ2-6
V: TRBV3-1
CDR3: CASSLGWANVLTF
DNA: TGTGCCAGCAGCCTCGGCTGGGCCAACGTCCTGACTTTC

D: TRBD2
size: many
J: TRBJ2-5
V: TRBV5-1
CDR3: CASSPGLAGKETQYF
DNA: TGCGCCAGCAGCCCCGGACTAGCGGGAAAAGAGACCCAGTACTTC

D: NA
size: NA
J: TRBJ2-3
V: TRBV15
CDR3: CATSRARLTSGDTQYF
DNA: TGTGCCACCAGCAGAGCCCGGCTTACGTCTGGAGATACGCAGTATTTT

D: TRBD1
size: many
J: TRBJ1-2
V: TRBV5-1
CDR3: CASSLEAQGALYGYTF
DNA: TGCGCCAGCAGCTTGGAGGCACAGGGGGCTCTCTATGGCTACACCTTC

D: NA
size: few
J: TRBJ1-5
V: TRBV12-3/TRBV12-4
CDR3: CASSQSGEGNQPQHF
DNA: TGTGCCAGCAGCCAATCAGGGGAAGGCAATCAGCCCCAGCATTTT

D: TRBD2
size: NA
J: TRBJ2-7
V: TRBV6-5
CDR3: CASSYGSGSGREEQYF
DNA: TGTGCCAGCAGTTACGGTAGCGGATCAGGGAGGGAAGAGCAGTACTTC

D: NA
size: many
J: TRBJ2-5
V: TRBV7-9
CDR3: CASSPEGPHGQTQYF
DNA: TGTGCCAGCAGCCCGGAAGGCCCCCATGGGCAGACCCAGTACTTC

D: NA
size: NA
J: TRBJ1-1
V: TRBV30
CDR3: CAWSVHKNTEAFF
DNA: TGTGCCTGGAGTGTACACAAGAACACTGAAGCTTTCTTT